The entry below gives a single T cell receptor (beta chain) sequence along with its context. This specimen belongs to a study of blood T cell repertoires in COVID-19. For the study at large: Samples of COVID-19 (acute and convalescent) were obtained from the United States, Italy and Spain. T cells, B-cell-depleted T cells, or PBMCs supplied cDNA or gDNA.

Between the trimmed V and J ends, which lost 1 base and 1 base, there was a span of 11 bases. The CDR3 is made up of 16 amino acids. Germline V gene lookup returns CDR1 SGHDN and CDR2 FVKESK. Per the authors' pipeline: It was from reference gene primer amplification that nucleated cell counts were estimated. Libraries were prepared by immunoSEQ multiplex PCR; TCRdb keeps only in-frame clonotypes and omits some of them. The D gene and trimming were derived from the DNA, and the V and J assignments and clone size from that table. The repertoire includes 90,000 to 150,000 clones, 80% to 90% of them detected once, and 0.88% sits in the top ten.

The specimen was peripheral blood. The genes are TRBV14 and TRBJ2-1; no reliable D call. The receptor's source is a woman in her forties or fifties with active or convalescent COVID-19. The DNA of the CDR3 is TGTGCCAGCAGCCAAGTACGAATAGCTTCCTACAATGAGCAGTTCTTC. Residues: CASSQVRIASYNEQFF.